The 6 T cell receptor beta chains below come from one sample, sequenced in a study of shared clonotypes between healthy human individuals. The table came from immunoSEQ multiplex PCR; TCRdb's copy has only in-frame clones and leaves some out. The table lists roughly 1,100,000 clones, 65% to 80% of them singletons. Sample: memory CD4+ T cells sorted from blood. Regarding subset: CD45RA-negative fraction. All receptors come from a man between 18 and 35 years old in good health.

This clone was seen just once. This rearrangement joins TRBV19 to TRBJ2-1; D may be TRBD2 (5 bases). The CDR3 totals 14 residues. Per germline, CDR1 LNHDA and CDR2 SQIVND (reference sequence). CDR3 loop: CSARSGSSYNEQFF. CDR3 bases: TGTTCCGCCAGGTCGGGGAGCTCCTACAATGAGCAGTTCTTC.

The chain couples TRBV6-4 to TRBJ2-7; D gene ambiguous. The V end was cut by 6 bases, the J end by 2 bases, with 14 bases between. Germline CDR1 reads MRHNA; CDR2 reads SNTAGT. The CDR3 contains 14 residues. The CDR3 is CASRQPPAPYEQYF. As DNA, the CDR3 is TGTGCCAGCAGGCAACCCCCTGCCCCCTACGAGCAGTACTTC.

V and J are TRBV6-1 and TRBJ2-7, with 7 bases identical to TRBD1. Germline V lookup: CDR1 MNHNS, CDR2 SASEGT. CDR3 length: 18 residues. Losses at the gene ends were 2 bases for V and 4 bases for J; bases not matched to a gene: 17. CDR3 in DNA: TGTGCCAGCAGTGAACGGGCTCTAGGACAGGTTTCTAAGTACGAGCAGTACTTC. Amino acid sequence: CASSERALGQVSKYEQYF.

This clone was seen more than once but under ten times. The CDR3, as DNA: TGTGCCAGCAGCCATACAGGGGGCGCAGAAGCTTTCTTT. It is translated as CASSHTGGAEAFF. The chain carries TRBV5-5 and TRBJ1-1; 9 positions agree with TRBD1. Losses at the gene ends were 4 bases for V and 8 bases for J; bases not matched to a gene: 6. Germline CDR1 is SGHKS and CDR2 is YYEKEE (reference sequence). CDR3 length: 13 amino acids.

The CDR3 DNA reads TGTGCCAGCAGCGCGCCTGGCAGGGTGGACACCGGGGAGCTGTTTTTT. Translation gives CASSAPGRVDTGELFF. V gene TRBV5-4 combines with J gene TRBJ2-2; TRBD1 is a possible D gene (5 bases). This CDR3 region has 16 residues. V lost 4 bases and J 3 bases, leaving 16 bases between the germline ends. From germline, CDR1 is SGHNT and CDR2 YYREEE (reference sequence).

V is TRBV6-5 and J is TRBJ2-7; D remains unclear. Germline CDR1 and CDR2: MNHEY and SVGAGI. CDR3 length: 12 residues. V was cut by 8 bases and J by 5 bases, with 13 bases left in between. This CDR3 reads CASVGWADEQYF. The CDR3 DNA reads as TGTGCCAGCGTCGGTTGGGCCGACGAGCAGTACTTC.